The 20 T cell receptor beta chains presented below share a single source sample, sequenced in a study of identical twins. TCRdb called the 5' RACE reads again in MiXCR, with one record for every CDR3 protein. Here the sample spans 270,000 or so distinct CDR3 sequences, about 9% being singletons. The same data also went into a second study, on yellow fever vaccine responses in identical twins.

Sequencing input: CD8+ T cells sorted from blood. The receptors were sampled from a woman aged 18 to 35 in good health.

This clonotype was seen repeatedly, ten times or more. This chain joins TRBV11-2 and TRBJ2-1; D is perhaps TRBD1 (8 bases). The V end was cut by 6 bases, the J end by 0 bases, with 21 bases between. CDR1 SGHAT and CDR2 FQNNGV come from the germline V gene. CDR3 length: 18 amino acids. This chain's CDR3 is CASRPRQGLAGSYNEQFF. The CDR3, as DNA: TGTGCCAGCAGACCCAGACAGGGGTTAGCGGGCTCCTACAATGAGCAGTTCTTC. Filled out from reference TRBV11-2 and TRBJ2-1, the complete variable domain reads EAGVAQSPRYKIIEKRQSVAFWCNPISGHATLYWYQQILGQGPKLLIQFQNNGVVDDSQLPKDRFSAERLKGVDSTLKIQPAKLEDSAVYLCASRPRQGLAGSYNEQFFGPGTRLTVL.

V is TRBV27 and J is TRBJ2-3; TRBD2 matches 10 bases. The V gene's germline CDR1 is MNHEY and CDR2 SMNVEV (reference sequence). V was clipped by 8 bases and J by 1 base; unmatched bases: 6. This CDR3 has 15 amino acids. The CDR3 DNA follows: TGTGCCAGCGGCATTCTAGCGGGGGGCACAGATACGCAGTATTTT. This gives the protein CASGILAGGTDTQYF.

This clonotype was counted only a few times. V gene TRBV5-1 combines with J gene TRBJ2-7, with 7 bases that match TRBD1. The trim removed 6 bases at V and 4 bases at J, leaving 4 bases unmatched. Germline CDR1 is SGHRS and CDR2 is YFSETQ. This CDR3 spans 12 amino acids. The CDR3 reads CASTLTGYEQYF. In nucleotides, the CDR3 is TGCGCCAGCACCCTGACAGGGTACGAGCAGTACTTC.

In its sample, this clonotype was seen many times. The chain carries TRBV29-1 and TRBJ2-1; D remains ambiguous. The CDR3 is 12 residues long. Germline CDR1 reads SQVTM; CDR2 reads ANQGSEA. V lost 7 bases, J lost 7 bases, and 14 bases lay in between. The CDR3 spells CSAGRVANEQFF. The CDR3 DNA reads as TGCAGCGCCGGTCGGGTAGCAAATGAGCAGTTCTTC.

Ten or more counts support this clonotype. The CDR3 sequence: CASSLTPGRGYIGELFF. As DNA, the CDR3 is TGTGCCAGCAGCTTAACCCCCGGCAGGGGATATATCGGGGAGCTGTTTTTT. This chain joins TRBV7-3 and TRBJ2-2; maybe TRBD1 (6 bases). The CDR3 runs 17 residues. V was pared by 0 bases and J by 7 bases, with 18 bases between. Germline CDR1 is SGHTA and CDR2 is FQGTGA.

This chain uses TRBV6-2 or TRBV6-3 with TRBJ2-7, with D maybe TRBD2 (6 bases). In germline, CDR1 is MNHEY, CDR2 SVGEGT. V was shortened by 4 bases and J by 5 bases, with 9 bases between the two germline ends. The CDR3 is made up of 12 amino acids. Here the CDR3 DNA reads TGTGCCAGCAGTTCTTGGGGGGACGAGCAGTACTTC. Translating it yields CASSSWGDEQYF.

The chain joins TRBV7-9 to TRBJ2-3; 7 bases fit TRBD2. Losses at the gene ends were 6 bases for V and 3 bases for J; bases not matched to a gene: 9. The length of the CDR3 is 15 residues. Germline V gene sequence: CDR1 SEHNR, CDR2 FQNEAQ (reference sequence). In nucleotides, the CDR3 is TGTGCCAGCAGTGCGGGCGGGGGAATTACAGATACGCAGTATTTT. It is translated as CASSAGGGITDTQYF.

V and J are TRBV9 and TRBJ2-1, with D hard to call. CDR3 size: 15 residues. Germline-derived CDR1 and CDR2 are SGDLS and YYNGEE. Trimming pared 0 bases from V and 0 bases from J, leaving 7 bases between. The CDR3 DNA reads TGTGCCAGCAGCGTAGAGGGTGGCTCCTACAATGAGCAGTTCTTC. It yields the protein CASSVEGGSYNEQFF.

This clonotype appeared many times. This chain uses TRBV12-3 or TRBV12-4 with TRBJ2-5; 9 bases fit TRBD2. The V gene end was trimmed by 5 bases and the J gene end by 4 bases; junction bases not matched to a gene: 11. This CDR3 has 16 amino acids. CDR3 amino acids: CASSPLGGGARETQYF. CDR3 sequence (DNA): TGTGCCAGCAGTCCTCTGGGCGGGGGGGCACGAGAGACCCAGTACTTC.

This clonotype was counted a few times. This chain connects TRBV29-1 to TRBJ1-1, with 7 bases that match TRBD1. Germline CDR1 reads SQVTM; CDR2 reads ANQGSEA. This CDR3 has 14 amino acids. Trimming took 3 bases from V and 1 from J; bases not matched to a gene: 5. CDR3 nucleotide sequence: TGCAGCGTTGACACACAGGGGCAGAACACTGAAGCTTTCTTT. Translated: CSVDTQGQNTEAFF.

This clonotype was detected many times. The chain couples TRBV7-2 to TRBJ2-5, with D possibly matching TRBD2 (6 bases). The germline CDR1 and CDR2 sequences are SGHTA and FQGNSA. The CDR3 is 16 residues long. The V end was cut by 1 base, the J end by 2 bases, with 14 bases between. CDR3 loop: CASSLGIYGGQETQYF. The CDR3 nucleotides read TGTGCCAGCAGCTTAGGGATTTACGGGGGACAAGAGACCCAGTACTTC. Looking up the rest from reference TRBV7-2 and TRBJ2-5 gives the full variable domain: GAGVSQSPSNKVTEKGKDVELRCDPISGHTALYWYRQSLGQGLEFLIYFQGNSAPDKSGLPSDRFSAERTGGSVSTLTIQRTQQEDSAVYLCASSLGIYGGQETQYFGPGTRLLVL.

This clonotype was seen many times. The CDR3 protein is CSVEAPDRERETQYF. The CDR3 DNA sequence: TGCAGCGTTGAGGCCCCCGACAGGGAGCGAGAGACCCAGTACTTC. This chain links TRBV29-1 with TRBJ2-5; 7 nucleotides align to TRBD1. The CDR3 loop spans 15 amino acids. V shed 3 bases and J 4 bases; nucleotides not matched to a gene: 11. The germline V gene encodes CDR1 SQVTM and CDR2 ANQGSEA.

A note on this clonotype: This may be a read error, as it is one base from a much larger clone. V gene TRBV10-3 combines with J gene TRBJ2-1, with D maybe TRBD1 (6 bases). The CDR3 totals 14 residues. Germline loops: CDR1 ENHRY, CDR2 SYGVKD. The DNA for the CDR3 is TGTGCCACCACTTTAGGGGGAATGATTAATGAGCGGTTCTTC. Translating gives CATTLGGMINERFF.

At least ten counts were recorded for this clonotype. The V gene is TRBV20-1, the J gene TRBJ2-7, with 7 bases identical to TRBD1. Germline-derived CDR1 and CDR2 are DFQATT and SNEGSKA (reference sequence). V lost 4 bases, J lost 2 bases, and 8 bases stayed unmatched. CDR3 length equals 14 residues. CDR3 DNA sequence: TGCAGTGCTACTAGGGACAGCCTTCCCTACGAGCAGTACTTC. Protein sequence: CSATRDSLPYEQYF.

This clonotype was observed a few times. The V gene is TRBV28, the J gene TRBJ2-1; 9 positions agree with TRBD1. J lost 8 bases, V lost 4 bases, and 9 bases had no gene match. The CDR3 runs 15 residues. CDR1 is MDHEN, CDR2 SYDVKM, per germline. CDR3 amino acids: CASSSSGTGPHEQFF. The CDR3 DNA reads TGTGCCAGCAGTTCCTCCGGGACAGGGCCCCATGAGCAGTTCTTC.

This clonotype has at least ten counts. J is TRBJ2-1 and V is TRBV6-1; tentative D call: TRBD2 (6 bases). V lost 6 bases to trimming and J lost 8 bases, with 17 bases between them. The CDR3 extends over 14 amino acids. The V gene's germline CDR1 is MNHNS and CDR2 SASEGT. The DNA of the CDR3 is TGTGCCAGCAGCCCTCTGGGGGGTGTCGATGAGCAGTTCTTC. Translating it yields CASSPLGGVDEQFF.

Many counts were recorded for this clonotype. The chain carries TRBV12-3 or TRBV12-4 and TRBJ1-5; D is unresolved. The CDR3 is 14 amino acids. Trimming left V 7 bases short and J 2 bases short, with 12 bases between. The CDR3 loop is CASIGGIGNQPQHF. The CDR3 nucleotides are TGTGCCAGCATAGGTGGAATCGGCAATCAGCCCCAGCATTTT.

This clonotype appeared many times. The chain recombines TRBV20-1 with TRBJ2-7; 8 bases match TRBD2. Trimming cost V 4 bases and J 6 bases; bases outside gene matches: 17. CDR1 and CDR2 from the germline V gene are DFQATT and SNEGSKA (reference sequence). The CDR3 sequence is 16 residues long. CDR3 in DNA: TGCAGTGCTACGCTCCCTCTCCAGCGGGAGAATCCCGAGCAGTACTTC. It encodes CSATLPLQRENPEQYF.

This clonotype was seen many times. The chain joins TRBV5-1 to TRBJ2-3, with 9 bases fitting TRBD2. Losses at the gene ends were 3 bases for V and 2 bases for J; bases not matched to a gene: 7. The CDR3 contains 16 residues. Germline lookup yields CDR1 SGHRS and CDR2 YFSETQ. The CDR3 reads CASSYPIAGATDTQYF. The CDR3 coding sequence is TGCGCCAGCAGCTACCCCATAGCGGGGGCCACAGATACGCAGTATTTT.

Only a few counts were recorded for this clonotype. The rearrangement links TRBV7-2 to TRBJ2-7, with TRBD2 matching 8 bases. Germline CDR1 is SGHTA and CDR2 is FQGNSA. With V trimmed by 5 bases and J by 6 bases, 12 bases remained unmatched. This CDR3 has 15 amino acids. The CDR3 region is CASSPRGGRLGEQYF. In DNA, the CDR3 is TGTGCCAGCAGCCCTAGGGGCGGGAGGCTCGGCGAGCAGTACTTC.